What follows are 17 T cell receptor beta chains derived from one specimen sequenced in a study of response to subunit inactivated influenza vaccine. Each CDR3 protein gets one entry after TCRdb re-called the RT-PCR reads with MiXCR. The sample contains about 700,000 distinct CDR3 sequences, over 11% of which appear only once. The sequencing here drew on PBMCs from blood, taken 14 to 15 days before vaccination. The source of these receptors is a middle-aged man who received an inactivated influenza vaccine.

DNA of the CDR3: TGCGCCAGCAGCAGGACTAGCGGATCCCAAGAGACCCAGTACTTC. Its protein product is CASSRTSGSQETQYF. The gene calls are TRBV5-1 and TRBJ2-5; 10 bases agree with TRBD2. Germline trimming cut 4 bases from V and 1 base from J; bases unmatched to any gene: 4. Germline-derived CDR1 and CDR2 are SGHRS and YFSETQ. There are 15 residues in the CDR3.

This clonotype has more than one count but fewer than ten. The rearrangement links TRBV9 to TRBJ2-3, with D possibly TRBD2 on 5 matching bases. Trimming left V 2 bases short and J 5 bases short, with 12 bases between. The CDR3 has 14 residues. The germline CDR1 and CDR2 sequences are SGDLS and YYNGEE. The CDR3 spells CASSVLTEGDTQYF. The CDR3 DNA reads TGTGCCAGCAGCGTTCTCACCGAGGGAGATACGCAGTATTTT.

This clonotype was counted a few times. V is TRBV20-1 and J is TRBJ2-2; tentative D call: TRBD2 (6 bases). V lost 6 bases to trimming and J lost 1 base, with 9 bases between them. The CDR3 is 13 amino acids. Germline loops: CDR1 DFQATT, CDR2 SNEGSKA (reference sequence). The CDR3 spells CSAPSENTGELFF. In DNA, the CDR3 is TGCAGTGCACCTAGCGAGAACACCGGGGAGCTGTTTTTT.

Details on this clonotype: A junction end diverges from the germline sequence, so it may reflect a read error. This chain links TRBV20-1 with TRBJ2-7; 9 bases are shared with TRBD2. The germline V gene encodes CDR1 DFQATT and CDR2 SNEGSKA (reference sequence). The CDR3 length is 14 residues. The CDR3 region is CSAITGTSSHEQYF. The DNA for the CDR3 is TGCAGTGCTATTACCGGGACTAGCTCCCACGAGCAGTACTTC.

The chain recombines TRBV7-9 with TRBJ1-2, with D possibly matching TRBD1 (5 bases). The CDR3 covers 17 residues. Germline V gene data show CDR1 as SEHNR and CDR2 as FQNEAQ (reference sequence). V was clipped by 4 bases and J by 0 bases, with 18 bases between them. CDR3 protein: CASSSTGSESTNYGYTF. In DNA, the CDR3 is TGTGCCAGCAGCTCAACAGGTTCAGAGAGCACTAACTATGGCTACACCTTC.

The rearrangement uses TRBV5-1 and TRBJ2-3; D not certain. V gave up 0 bases and J gave up 2 bases, with 7 bases separating them. This CDR3 contains 14 residues. Germline CDR1 SGHRS, CDR2 YFSETQ. CDR3 bases: TGCGCCAGCAGCTTGGTCCAGTACACAGATACGCAGTATTTT. As protein: CASSLVQYTDTQYF.

CDR3 sequence: CASINRAESSYNEQFF. CDR3 bases: TGTGCCAGCATTAACAGGGCCGAGAGCTCCTACAATGAGCAGTTCTTC. The chain is built from TRBV6-2 or TRBV6-3 and TRBJ2-1; a weak D match, TRBD1 (6 bases). This CDR3 is 16 amino acids long. V lost 7 bases, J lost 0 bases, and 16 bases lay in between. Germline V gives CDR1 MNHEY, CDR2 SVGEGT.

Many counts were recorded for this clonotype. The CDR3 spells CASSSRQGFATNEKLFF. The DNA of the CDR3 is TGTGCCAGCAGCTCCCGACAGGGATTCGCAACTAATGAAAAACTGTTTTTT. V usage is TRBV7-2 and J usage is TRBJ1-4; 7 bases line up with TRBD1. J gave up 0 bases and V 4 bases, and 8 bases lay outside the gene matches. Germline CDR1 is SGHTA and CDR2 is FQGNSA. This CDR3 comprises 17 residues.

This clonotype has a handful of counts. This sequence joins TRBV6-2 or TRBV6-3 and TRBJ2-1; either TRBD1 or TRBD2 may supply D (6 bases each). From germline, CDR1 is MNHEY and CDR2 SVGEGT. V lost 1 base and J 5 bases, leaving 9 bases between the germline ends. The CDR3 sequence is 14 residues long. Here the CDR3 DNA reads TGTGCCAGCAGTTACTTCGGGGGCAACAATGAGCAGTTCTTC. It specifies CASSYFGGNNEQFF.

The rearrangement links TRBV12-3 or TRBV12-4 to TRBJ2-7, with no clear D. The CDR3 is 14 residues long. The V end lost 3 bases, the J end lost 6 bases, and 15 bases lay between the germline ends. CDR3 sequence: CASSFSFRGPEQYF. CDR3 coding DNA: TGTGCCAGCAGTTTTTCCTTTCGAGGTCCCGAGCAGTACTTC.

This clonotype was seen a handful of times. This sequence joins TRBV20-1 and TRBJ1-5; tentative D call: TRBD1 (5 bases). The V end was cut by 6 bases, the J end by 10 bases, with 10 bases between. This CDR3 spans 10 amino acids. Germline CDR1 reads DFQATT; CDR2 reads SNEGSKA (reference sequence). CDR3 protein: CSAGGAPQHF. For the CDR3, the DNA is TGCAGTGCCGGCGGGGCACCCCAGCATTTT.

A few counts support this clonotype. This chain joins TRBV27 and TRBJ2-3; TRBD2 matches at 8 bases. Unmatched junction bases numbered 10, after V lost 2 bases and J lost 6 bases. The CDR3 runs to 16 residues. Germline CDR1 MNHEY, CDR2 SMNVEV (reference sequence). The CDR3 loop reads CASSLLPGLESDTQYF. The CDR3 bases are TGTGCCAGCAGTTTACTACCGGGACTAGAGTCCGATACGCAGTATTTT.

The J gene is TRBJ2-6, the V gene TRBV11-2; TRBD1 matches 7 bases. CDR3 length equals 19 residues. Trimming cost V 2 bases and J 0 bases; bases outside gene matches: 10. The V gene's germline CDR1 is SGHAT and CDR2 FQNNGV. CDR3 protein: CASSLLPPGQSSGANVLTF. CDR3 bases: TGTGCCAGCAGCTTATTGCCCCCGGGACAGAGCTCTGGGGCCAACGTCCTGACTTTC.

Here the CDR3 reads CSARSPGSTDTQYF. The CDR3 DNA reads as TGCAGTGCTAGATCACCCGGGAGCACAGATACGCAGTATTTT. The chain recombines TRBV20-1 with TRBJ2-3; D ambiguous. The germline V and J ends were trimmed by 2 bases and 0 bases, with 9 bases remaining between them. CDR1 is DFQATT, CDR2 SNEGSKA, per germline (reference sequence). The CDR3 runs 14 residues.

This clonotype was detected a few times. This sequence joins TRBV9 and TRBJ2-7; 8 nucleotides align to TRBD2. Germline CDR1 SGDLS, CDR2 YYNGEE. V shed 0 bases, J shed 2 bases, and the junction held 19 bases outside the gene matches. There are 20 residues in the CDR3. CDR3 sequence (DNA): TGTGCCAGCAGCGTAGTATTTGGAATAATGTGGCGGGGGGTCACCTACGAGCAGTACTTC. Its translation: CASSVVFGIMWRGVTYEQYF. Together with reference TRBV9 and TRBJ2-7, the CDR3 gives the full variable domain: DSGVTQTPKHLITATGQRVTLRCSPRSGDLSVYWYQQSLDQGLQFLIQYYNGEERAKGNILERFSAQQFPDLHSELNLSSLELGDSALYFCASSVVFGIMWRGVTYEQYFGPGTRLTVT.

The gene calls are TRBV5-4 and TRBJ2-5, with D perhaps matching TRBD1 (8 bases). CDR3 length: 15 residues. CDR1 is SGHNT and CDR2 is YYREEE in the germline V gene (reference sequence). Trimming took off 1 base at V and 5 bases at J, with 15 bases between the two ends. The CDR3 coding sequence is TGTGCCAGCAGCTTGATCGGACAGGGAGGGGAGACCCAGTACTTC. Its translation: CASSLIGQGGETQYF.

The gene calls are TRBV7-9 and TRBJ2-5; a weak D match, TRBD2 (6 bases). The CDR3 has 14 amino acids. CDR1 is SEHNR and CDR2 is FQNEAQ in the germline V gene (reference sequence). Between the trimmed V and J ends, which lost 5 bases and 4 bases, there was a span of 14 bases. The CDR3 coding sequence is TGTGCCAGCAGCCGACGGGAGCGGCCAGAGACCCAGTACTTC. As protein: CASSRRERPETQYF.